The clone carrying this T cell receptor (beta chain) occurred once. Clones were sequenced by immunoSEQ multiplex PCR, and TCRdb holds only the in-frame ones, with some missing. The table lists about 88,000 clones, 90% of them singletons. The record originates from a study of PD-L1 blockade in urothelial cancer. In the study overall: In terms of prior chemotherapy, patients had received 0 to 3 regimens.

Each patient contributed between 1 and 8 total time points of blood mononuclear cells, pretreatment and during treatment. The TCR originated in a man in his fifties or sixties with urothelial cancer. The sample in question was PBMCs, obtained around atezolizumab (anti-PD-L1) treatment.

For the CDR3, the DNA is TGTGCCAGCAGCTTTGCAGGGTTAGAGACCCAGTACTTC. This encodes CASSFAGLETQYF. The chain uses TRBV11-2 and TRBJ2-5; tentatively, D is TRBD1 (5 bases). Trimming removed 3 bases from V and 4 bases from J, with 9 bases in between. The CDR3 loop spans 13 amino acids. CDR1 SGHAT and CDR2 FQNNGV come from the germline V gene.